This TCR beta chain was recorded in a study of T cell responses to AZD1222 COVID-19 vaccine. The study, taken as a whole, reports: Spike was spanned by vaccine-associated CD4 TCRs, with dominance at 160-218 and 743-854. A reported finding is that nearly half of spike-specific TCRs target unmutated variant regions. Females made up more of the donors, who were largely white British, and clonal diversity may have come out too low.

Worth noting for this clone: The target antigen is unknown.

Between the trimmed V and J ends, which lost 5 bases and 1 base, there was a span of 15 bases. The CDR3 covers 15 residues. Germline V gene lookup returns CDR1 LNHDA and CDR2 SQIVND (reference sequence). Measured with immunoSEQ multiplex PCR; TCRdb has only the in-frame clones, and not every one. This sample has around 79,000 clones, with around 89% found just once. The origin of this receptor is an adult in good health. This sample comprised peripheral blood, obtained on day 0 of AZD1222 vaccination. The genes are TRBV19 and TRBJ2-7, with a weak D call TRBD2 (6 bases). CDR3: CASSDRQGGSYEQYF. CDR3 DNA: TGTGCCAGTAGTGACCGTCAGGGAGGATCCTACGAGCAGTACTTC.